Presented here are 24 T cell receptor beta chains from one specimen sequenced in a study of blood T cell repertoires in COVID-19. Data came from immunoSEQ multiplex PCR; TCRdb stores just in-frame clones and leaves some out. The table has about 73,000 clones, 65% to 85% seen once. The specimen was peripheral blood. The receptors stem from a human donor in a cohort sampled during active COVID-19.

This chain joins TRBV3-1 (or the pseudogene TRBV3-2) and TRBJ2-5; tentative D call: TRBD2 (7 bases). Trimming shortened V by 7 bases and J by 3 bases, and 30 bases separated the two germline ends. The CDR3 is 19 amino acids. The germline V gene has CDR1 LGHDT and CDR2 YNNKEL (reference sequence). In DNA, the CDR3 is TGTGCCAGCAAAGGAGGGGGTCCACGGCGGGAGAAGAAAAAAGAGACCCAGTACTTC. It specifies CASKGGGPRREKKKETQYF.

This chain's CDR3 is CASTERSSNTEAFF. The DNA for the CDR3 is TGTGCCAGCACTGAGAGGTCATCCAACACTGAAGCTTTCTTT. The gene calls are TRBV6-6 and TRBJ1-1; D gene unclear. Trimming took 7 bases from V and 2 from J, leaving 14 bases between them. CDR3 size: 14 residues. Germline V CDR1 and CDR2: MNHNY, SVGAGI (reference sequence).

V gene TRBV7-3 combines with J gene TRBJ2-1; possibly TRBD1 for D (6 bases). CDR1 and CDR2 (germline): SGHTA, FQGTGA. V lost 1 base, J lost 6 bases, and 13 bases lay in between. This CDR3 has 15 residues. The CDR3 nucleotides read TGTGCCAGCAGCTTAATCCCGGGACAAAGCAATGAGCAGTTCTTC. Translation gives CASSLIPGQSNEQFF.

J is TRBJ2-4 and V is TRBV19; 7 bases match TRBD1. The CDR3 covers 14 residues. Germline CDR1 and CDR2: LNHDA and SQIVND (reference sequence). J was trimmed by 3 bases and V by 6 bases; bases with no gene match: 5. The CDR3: CASSVDRVKNIQYF. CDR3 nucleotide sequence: TGTGCCAGTAGCGTTGACAGGGTCAAAAACATTCAGTACTTC.

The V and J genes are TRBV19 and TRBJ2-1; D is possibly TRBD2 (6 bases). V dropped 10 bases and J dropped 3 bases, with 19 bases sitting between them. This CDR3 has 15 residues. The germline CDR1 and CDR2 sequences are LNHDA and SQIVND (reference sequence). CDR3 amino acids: CATQKEGRNYNEQFF. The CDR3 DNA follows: TGTGCCACTCAGAAGGAGGGACGGAACTACAATGAGCAGTTCTTC.

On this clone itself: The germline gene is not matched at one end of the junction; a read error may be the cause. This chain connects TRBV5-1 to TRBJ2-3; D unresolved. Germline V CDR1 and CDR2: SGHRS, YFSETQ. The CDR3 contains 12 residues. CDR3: CASRFFTDTQYF. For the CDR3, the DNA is TGCGCCAGCCGCTTCTTTACAGATACGCAGTATTTT.

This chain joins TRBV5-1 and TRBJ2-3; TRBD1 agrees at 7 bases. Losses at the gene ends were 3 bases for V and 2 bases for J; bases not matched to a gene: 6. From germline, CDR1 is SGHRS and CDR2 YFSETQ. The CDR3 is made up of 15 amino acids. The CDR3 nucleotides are TGCGCCAGCAGCTCAGACAGGGTATTCACAGATACGCAGTATTTT. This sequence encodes CASSSDRVFTDTQYF.

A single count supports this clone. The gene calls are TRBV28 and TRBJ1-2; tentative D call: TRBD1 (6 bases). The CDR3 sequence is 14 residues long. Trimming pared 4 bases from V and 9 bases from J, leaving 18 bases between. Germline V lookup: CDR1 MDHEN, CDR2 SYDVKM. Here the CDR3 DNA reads TGTGCCAGCAGTTGGGTTTTAGGGCAGGGGAGCTACACCTTC. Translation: CASSWVLGQGSYTF.

As DNA, the CDR3 is TGTGCCAGCAGTTTTTATGAGTACAGGGGAAATTCACCCCTCCACTTT. It translates to CASSFYEYRGNSPLHF. This sequence joins TRBV28 and TRBJ1-6, with TRBD1 identical over 7 bases. The CDR3 runs to 16 residues. In germline, CDR1 is MDHEN, CDR2 SYDVKM. The V segment lost 3 bases and the J segment 7 bases; nucleotides outside the gene matches: 9.

The chain's CDR3 is CASSPQGGLNTEAFF. DNA of the CDR3: TGCGCCAGCAGCCCACAGGGGGGACTTAACACTGAAGCTTTCTTT. V and J are TRBV5-1 and TRBJ1-1, with 8 bases matching TRBD1. The length of the CDR3 is 15 residues. Looked up from germline, CDR1 is SGHRS and CDR2 is YFSETQ. The J segment lost 2 bases and the V segment lost 4 bases, leaving 7 bases of the junction unmatched.

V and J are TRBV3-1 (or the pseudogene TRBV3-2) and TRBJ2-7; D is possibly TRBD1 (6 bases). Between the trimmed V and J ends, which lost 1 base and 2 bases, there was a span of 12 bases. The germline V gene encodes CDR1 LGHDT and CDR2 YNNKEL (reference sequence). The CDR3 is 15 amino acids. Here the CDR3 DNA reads TGTGCCAGCAGCCAAGGTCCCGGGACAACCTACGAGCAGTACTTC. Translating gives CASSQGPGTTYEQYF.

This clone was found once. The DNA of the CDR3 is TGTGCCAGCAGCCGGACAGGGGGAGAGACCCAGTACTTC. Amino acid sequence: CASSRTGGETQYF. This chain joins TRBV7-8 and TRBJ2-5, with 10 positions matching TRBD1. After removal of 5 bases from V and 4 bases from J, the junction contained 1 base not matched to a gene. The germline gives CDR1 SGHVS, CDR2 FQNEAQ. This CDR3 has 13 residues.

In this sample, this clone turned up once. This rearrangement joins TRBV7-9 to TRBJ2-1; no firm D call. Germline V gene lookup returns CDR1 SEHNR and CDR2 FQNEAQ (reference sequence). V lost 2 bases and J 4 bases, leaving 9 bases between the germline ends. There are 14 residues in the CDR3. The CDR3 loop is CASSLTSRYNEQFF. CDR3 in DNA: TGTGCCAGCAGCTTAACCTCCAGGTACAATGAGCAGTTCTTC.

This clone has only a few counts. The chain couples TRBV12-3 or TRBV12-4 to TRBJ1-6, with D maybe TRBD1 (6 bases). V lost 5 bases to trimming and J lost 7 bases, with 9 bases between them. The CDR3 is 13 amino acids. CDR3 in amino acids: CASSTRGNSPLHF. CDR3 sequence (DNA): TGTGCCAGCAGTACAAGGGGGAATTCACCCCTCCACTTT.

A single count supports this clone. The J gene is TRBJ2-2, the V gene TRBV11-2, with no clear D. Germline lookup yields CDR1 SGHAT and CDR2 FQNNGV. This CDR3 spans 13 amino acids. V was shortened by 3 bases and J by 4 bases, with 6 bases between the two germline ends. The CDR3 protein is CASSFSLTGELFF. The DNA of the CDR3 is TGTGCCAGCAGCTTCTCTCTCACCGGGGAGCTGTTTTTT.

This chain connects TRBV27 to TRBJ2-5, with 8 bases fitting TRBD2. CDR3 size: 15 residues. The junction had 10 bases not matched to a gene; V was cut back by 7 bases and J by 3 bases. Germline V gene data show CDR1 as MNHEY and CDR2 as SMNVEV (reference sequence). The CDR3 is CASISFSGGKETQYF. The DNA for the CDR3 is TGTGCCAGCATATCCTTCTCGGGAGGGAAAGAGACCCAGTACTTC.

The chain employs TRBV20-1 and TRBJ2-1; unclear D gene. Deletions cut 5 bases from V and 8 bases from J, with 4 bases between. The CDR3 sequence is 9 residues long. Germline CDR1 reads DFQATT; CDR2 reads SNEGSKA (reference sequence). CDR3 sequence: CSASHEQFF. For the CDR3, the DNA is TGCAGTGCTTCTCATGAGCAGTTCTTC.

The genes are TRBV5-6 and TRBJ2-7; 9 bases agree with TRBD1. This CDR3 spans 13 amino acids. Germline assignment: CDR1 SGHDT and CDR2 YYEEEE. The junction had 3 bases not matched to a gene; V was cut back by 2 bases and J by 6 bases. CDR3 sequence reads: CASSLQGAREQYF. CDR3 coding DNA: TGTGCCAGCAGCTTACAGGGGGCCCGCGAGCAGTACTTC.

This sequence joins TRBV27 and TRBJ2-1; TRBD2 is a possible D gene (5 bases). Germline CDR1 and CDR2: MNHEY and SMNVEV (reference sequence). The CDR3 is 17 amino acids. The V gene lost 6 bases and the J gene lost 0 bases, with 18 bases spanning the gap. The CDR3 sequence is CASRHNEGRSSYNEQFF. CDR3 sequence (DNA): TGTGCCAGCAGGCACAACGAGGGTCGGAGCTCCTACAATGAGCAGTTCTTC.

The CDR3 loop is CASSVGEAAGYTF. The CDR3 DNA is TGTGCCAGCAGCGTCGGGGAGGCCGCTGGCTACACCTTC. The rearrangement uses TRBV7-8 and TRBJ1-2; D is unresolved. The CDR3 loop spans 13 amino acids. In germline, CDR1 is SGHVS, CDR2 FQNEAQ. V was pared by 5 bases and J by 7 bases, with 14 bases between.

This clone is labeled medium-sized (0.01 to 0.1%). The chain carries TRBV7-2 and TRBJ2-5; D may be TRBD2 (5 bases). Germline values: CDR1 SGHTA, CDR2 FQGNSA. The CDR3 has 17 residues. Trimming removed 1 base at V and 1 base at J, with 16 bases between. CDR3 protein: CASSLGRGGRSQETQYF. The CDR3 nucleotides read TGTGCCAGCAGCTTAGGTCGAGGCGGGCGTTCCCAAGAGACCCAGTACTTC.

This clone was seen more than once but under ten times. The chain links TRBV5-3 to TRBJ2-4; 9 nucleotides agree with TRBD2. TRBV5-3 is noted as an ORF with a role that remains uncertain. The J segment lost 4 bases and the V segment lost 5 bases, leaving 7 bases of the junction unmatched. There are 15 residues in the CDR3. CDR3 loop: CARSPGLAGKNIQYF. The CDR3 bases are TGTGCCAGAAGTCCGGGGCTAGCGGGGAAAAACATTCAGTACTTC.

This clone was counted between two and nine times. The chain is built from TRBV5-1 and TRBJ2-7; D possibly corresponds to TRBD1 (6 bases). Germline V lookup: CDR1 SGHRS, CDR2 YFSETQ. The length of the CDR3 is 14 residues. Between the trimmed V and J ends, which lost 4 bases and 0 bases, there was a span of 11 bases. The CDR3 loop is CASSREGGSYEQYF. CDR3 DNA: TGCGCCAGCAGCCGAGAAGGGGGCTCCTACGAGCAGTACTTC.

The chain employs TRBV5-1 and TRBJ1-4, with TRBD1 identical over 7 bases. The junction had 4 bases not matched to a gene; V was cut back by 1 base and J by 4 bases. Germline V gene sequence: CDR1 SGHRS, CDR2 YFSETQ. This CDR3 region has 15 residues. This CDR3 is CASSLFGQDNEKLFF. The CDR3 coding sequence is TGCGCCAGCAGCTTGTTTGGACAGGATAATGAAAAACTGTTTTTT.